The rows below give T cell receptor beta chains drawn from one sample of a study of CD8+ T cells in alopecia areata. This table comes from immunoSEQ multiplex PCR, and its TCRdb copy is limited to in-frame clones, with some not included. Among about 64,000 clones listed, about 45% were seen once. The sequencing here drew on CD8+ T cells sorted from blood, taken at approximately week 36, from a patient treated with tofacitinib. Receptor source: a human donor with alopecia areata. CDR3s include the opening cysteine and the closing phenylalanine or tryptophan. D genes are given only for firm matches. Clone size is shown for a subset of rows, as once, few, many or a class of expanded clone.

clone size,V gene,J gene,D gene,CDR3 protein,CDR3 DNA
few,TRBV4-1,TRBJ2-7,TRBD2,CASSQDAGGGYEQYF,TGCGCCAGCAGCCAAGATGCGGGGGGTGGATACGAGCAGTACTTC
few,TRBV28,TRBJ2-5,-,CASSFQGSLRETQYF,TGTGCCAGCAGTTTCCAGGGTTCTCTCAGAGAGACCCAGTACTTC
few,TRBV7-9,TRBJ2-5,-,CASSLDLETQYF,TGTGCCAGCAGCTTAGATTTGGAGACCCAGTACTTC
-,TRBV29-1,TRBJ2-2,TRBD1,CSVEHTQGATGELFF,TGCAGCGTTGAACATACACAGGGGGCGACCGGGGAGCTGTTTTTT
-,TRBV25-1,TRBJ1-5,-,CASSEHSNQPQHF,TGTGCCAGCAGTGAGCATAGCAATCAGCCCCAGCATTTT
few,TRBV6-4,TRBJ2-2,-,CASSDSRENTGELFF,TGTGCCAGCAGTGACTCGAGGGAAAACACCGGGGAGCTGTTTTTT
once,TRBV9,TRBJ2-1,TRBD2,CASSDTSGTYNEQFF,TGTGCCAGCAGCGATACTAGCGGGACATACAATGAGCAGTTCTTC
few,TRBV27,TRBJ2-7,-,CASSPSTPDRSEQYF,TGTGCCAGCAGTCCATCCACTCCCGACCGTAGCGAGCAGTACTTC
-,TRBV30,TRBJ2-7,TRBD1,CAWSTRQGPSYEQYF,TGTGCCTGGAGTACCCGACAGGGTCCCTCCTACGAGCAGTACTTC
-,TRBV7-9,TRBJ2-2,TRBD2,CASSSPRGLAGVDGELFF,TGTGCCAGCAGCTCCCCACGGGGACTAGCGGGAGTGGACGGGGAGCTGTTTTTT
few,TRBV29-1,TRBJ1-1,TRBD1,CSVGGQGGAEAFF,TGCAGCGTTGGTGGACAGGGGGGAGCTGAAGCTTTCTTT
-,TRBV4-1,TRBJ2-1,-,CASSQNNEQFF,TGCGCCAGCAGCCAAAACAATGAGCAGTTCTTC
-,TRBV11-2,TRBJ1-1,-,CASSLGRTTEAFF,TGTGCCAGCAGCTTAGGACGCACGACTGAAGCTTTCTTT
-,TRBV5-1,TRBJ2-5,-,CASSGETQYF,TGCGCCAGCAGCGGGGAGACCCAGTACTTC
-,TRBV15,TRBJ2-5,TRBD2,CATSRGGGSGETQYF,TGTGCCACCAGCCGTGGCGGCGGGAGTGGCGAGACCCAGTACTTC
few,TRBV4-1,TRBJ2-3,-,CASSPGSMGDTQYF,TGCGCCAGCAGCCCGGGATCTATGGGAGATACGCAGTATTTT
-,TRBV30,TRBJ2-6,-,CAWGLSGANVLTF,TGTGCCTGGGGACTCTCTGGGGCCAACGTCCTGACTTTC